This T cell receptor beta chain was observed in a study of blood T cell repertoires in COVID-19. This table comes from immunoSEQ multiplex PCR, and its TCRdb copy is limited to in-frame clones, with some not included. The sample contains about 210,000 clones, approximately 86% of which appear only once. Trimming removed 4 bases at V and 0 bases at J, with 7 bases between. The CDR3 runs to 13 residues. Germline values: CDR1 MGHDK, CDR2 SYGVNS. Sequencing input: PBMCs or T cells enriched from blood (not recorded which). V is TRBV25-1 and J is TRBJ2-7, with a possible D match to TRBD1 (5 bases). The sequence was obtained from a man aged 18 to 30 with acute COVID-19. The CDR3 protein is CASSADNSYEQYF. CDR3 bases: TGTGCCAGCAGTGCGGACAACTCCTACGAGCAGTACTTC.